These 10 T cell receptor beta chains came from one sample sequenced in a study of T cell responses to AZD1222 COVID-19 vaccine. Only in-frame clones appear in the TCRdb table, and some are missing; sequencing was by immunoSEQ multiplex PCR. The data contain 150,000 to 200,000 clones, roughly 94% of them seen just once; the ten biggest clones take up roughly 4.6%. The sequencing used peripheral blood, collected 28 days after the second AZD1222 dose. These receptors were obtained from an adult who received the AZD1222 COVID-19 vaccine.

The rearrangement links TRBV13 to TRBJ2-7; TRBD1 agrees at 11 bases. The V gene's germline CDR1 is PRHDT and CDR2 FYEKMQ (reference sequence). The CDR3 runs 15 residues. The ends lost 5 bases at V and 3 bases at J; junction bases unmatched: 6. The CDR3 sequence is CASSLGTGGYYEQYF. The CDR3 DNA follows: TGTGCCAGCAGCCTGGGGACAGGGGGTTACTACGAGCAGTACTTC.

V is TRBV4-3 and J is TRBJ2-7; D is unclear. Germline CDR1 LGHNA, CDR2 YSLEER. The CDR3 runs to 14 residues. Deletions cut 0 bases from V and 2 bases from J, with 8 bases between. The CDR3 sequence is CASSQDRWAYEQYF. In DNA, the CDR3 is TGCGCCAGCAGCCAAGATCGTTGGGCCTACGAGCAGTACTTC.

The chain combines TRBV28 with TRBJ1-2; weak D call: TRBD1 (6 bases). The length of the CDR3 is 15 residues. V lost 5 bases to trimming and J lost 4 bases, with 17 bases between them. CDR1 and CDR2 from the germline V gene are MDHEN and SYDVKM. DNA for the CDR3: TGTGCCAGCAGTCGCCCAGTGGGGGGCGTCTATGGCTACACCTTC. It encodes CASSRPVGGVYGYTF.

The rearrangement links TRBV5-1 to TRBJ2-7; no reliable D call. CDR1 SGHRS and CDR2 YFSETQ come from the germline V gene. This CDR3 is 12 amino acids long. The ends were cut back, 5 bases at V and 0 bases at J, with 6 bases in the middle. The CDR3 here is CASRMSSYEQYF. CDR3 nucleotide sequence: TGCGCCAGCAGGATGAGCTCCTACGAGCAGTACTTC.

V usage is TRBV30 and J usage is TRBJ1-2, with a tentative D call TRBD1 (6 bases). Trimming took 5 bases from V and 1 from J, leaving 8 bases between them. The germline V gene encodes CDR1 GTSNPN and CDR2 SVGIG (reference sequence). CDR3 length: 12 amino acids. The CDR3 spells CAWSGVNYGYTF. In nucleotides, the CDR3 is TGTGCCTGGTCAGGGGTTAACTATGGCTACACCTTC.

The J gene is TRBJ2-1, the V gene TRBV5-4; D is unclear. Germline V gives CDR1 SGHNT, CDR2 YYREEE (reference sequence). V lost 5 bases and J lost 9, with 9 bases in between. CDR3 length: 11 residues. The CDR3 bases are TGTGCCAGCAGTCGCGACCGTGAGCAGTTCTTC. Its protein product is CASSRDREQFF.

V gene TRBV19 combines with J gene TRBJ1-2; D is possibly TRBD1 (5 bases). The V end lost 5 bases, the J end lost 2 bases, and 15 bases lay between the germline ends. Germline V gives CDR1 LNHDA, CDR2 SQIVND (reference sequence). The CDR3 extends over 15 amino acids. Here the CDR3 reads CASSSQRRTNYGYTF. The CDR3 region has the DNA TGTGCCAGTAGTTCCCAGCGACGGACAAACTATGGCTACACCTTC.

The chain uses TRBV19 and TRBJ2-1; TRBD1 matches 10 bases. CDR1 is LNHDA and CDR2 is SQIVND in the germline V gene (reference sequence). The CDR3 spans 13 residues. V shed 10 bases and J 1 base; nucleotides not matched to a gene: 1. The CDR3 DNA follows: TGTGCCACGGACAGGGGGTCCTACAATGAGCAGTTCTTC. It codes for CATDRGSYNEQFF.

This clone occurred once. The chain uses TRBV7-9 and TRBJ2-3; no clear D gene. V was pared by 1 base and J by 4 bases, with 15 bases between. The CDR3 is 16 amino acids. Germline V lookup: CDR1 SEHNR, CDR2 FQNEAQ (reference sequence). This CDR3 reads CASSLVSGRSADTQYF. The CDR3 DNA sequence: TGTGCCAGCAGCTTAGTCTCCGGGCGGAGCGCAGATACGCAGTATTTT.

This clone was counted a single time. This CDR3 reads CASRLTSGTADTQYF. The CDR3 nucleotides are TGTGCCAGTAGGCTCACTAGCGGGACGGCAGATACGCAGTATTTT. This chain joins TRBV19 and TRBJ2-3; 10 bases align to TRBD2. This CDR3 region has 15 residues. The ends lost 6 bases at V and 4 bases at J; junction bases unmatched: 7. Germline-derived CDR1 and CDR2 are LNHDA and SQIVND (reference sequence).